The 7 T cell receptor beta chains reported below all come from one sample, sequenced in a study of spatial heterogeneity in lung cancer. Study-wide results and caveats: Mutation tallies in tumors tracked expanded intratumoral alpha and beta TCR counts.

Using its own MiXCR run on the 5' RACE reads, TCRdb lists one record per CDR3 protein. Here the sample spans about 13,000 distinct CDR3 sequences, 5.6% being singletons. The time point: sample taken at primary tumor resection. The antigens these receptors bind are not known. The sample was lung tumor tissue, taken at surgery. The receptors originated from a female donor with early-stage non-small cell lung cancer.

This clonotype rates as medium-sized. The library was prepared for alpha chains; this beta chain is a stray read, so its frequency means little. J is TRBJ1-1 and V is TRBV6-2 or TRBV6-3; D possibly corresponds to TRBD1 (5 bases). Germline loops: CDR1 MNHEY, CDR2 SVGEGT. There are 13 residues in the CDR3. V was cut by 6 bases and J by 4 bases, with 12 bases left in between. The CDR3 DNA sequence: TGTGCCAGCAGGTCCCAGGGCTTCACTGAAGCTTTCTTT. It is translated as CASRSQGFTEAFF.

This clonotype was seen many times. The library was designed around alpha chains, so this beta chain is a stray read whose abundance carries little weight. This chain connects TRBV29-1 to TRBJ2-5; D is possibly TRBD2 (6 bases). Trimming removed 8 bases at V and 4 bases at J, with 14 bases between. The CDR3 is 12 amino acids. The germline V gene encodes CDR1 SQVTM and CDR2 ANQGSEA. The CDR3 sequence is CSWGGAGETQYF. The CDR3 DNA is TGCAGCTGGGGAGGAGCCGGAGAGACCCAGTACTTC.

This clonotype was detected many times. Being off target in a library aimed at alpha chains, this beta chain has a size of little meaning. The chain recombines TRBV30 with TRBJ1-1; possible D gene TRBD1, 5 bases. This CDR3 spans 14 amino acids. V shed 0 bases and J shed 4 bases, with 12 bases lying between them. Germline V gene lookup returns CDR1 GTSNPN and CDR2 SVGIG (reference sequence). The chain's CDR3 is CAWSVGAWITEAFF. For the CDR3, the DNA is TGTGCCTGGAGTGTAGGGGCTTGGATCACTGAAGCTTTCTTT.

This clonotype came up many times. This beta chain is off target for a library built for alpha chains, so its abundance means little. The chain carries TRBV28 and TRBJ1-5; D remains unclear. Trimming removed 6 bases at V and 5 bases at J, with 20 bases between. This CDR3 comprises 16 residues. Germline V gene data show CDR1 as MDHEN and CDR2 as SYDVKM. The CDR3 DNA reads TGTGCCAGCAGATCCAGAGGGTCAGTTCCCTATCAGCCCCAGCATTTT. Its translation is CASRSRGSVPYQPQHF.

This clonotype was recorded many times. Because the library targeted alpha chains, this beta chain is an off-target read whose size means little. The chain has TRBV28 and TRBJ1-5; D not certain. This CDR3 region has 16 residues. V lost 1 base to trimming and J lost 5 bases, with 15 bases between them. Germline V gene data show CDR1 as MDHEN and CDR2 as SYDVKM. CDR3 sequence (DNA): TGTGCCAGCAGTTTATATAGGGCTCAGCCTGATCAGCCCCAGCATTTT. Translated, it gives CASSLYRAQPDQPQHF.

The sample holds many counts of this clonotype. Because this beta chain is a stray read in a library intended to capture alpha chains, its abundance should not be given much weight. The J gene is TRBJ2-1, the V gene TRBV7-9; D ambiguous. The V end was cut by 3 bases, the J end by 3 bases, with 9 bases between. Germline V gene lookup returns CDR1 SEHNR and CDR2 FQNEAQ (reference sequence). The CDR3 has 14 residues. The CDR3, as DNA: TGTGCCAGCAGCTTGGGTCCCGTCTACAATGAGCAGTTCTTC. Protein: CASSLGPVYNEQFF.

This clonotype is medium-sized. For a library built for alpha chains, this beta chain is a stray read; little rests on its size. The CDR3 sequence: CASPPGGSSLEYTQYF. In DNA, the CDR3 is TGTGCCAGCCCTCCTGGGGGGAGCTCTCTTGAATATACGCAGTATTTT. V gene TRBV28 combines with J gene TRBJ2-3; TRBD2 might be the D (6 bases). The CDR3 spans 16 residues. The V gene lost 8 bases and the J gene lost 7 bases, with 25 bases spanning the gap. Germline V gene data show CDR1 as MDHEN and CDR2 as SYDVKM.